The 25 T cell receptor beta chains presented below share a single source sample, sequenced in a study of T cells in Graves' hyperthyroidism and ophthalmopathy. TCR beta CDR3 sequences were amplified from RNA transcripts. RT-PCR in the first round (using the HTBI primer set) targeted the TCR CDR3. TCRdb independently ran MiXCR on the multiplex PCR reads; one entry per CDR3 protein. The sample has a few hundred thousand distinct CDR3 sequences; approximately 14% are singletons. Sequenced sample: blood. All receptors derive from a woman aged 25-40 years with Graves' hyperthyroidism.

The CDR3 sequence is CASRPSGRDNEQFF. For the CDR3, the DNA is TGTGCCAGCAGACCTAGCGGGAGAGATAATGAGCAGTTCTTC. The chain couples TRBV6-1 to TRBJ2-1; 10 nucleotides agree with TRBD2. The CDR3 runs 14 residues. The ends lost 6 bases at V and 7 bases at J; junction bases unmatched: 6. In germline, CDR1 is MNHNS, CDR2 SASEGT.

CDR3 sequence reads: CASSTSPDTQYF. CDR3 nucleotides: TGTGCCAGCAGCACCTCGCCAGATACGCAGTATTTT. The genes are TRBV5-6 and TRBJ2-3; D is unresolved. Germline V gene data show CDR1 as SGHDT and CDR2 as YYEEEE. The CDR3 totals 12 residues. V was shortened by 4 bases and J by 4 bases, with 7 bases between the two germline ends.

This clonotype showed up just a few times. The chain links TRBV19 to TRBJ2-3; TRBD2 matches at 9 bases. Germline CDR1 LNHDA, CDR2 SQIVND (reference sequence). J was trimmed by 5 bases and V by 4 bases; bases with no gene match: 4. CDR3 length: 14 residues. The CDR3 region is CASSRAGGEDTQYF. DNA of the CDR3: TGTGCCAGTAGTAGAGCGGGAGGAGAAGATACGCAGTATTTT.

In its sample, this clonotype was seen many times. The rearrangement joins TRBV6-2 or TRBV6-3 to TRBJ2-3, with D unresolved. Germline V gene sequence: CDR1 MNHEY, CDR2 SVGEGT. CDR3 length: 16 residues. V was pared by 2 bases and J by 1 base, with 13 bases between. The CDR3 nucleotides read TGTGCCAGCAGTTACGCTCAACCAGGAGGCACAGATACGCAGTATTTT. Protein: CASSYAQPGGTDTQYF.

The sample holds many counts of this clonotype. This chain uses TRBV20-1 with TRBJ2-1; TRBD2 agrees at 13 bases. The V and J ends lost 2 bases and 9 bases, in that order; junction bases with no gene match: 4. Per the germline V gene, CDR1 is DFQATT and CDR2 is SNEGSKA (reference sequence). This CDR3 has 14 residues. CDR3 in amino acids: CSARQRLAGGEQFF. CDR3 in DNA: TGCAGTGCTAGACAGAGACTAGCGGGAGGTGAGCAGTTCTTC.

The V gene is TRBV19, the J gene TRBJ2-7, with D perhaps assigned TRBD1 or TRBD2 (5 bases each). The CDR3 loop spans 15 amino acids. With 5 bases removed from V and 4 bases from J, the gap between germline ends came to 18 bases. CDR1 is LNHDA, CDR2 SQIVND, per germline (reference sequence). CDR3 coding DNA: TGTGCCAGTAGTCTCTCGAAACTTGGGGGTTACGAGCAGTACTTC. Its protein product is CASSLSKLGGYEQYF.

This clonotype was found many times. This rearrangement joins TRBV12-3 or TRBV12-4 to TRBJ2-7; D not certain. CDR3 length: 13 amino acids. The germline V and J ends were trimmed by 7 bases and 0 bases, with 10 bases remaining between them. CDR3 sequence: CASNEDTSYEQYF. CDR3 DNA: TGTGCCAGCAACGAAGACACCTCCTACGAGCAGTACTTC.

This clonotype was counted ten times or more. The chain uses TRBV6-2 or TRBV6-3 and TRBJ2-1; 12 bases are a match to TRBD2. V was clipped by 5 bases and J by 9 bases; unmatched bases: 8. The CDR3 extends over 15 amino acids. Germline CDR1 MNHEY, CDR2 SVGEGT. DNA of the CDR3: TGTGCCAGCAGTAAACTAGCGGGAGGAAGTGGTGAGCAGTTCTTC. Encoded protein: CASSKLAGGSGEQFF.

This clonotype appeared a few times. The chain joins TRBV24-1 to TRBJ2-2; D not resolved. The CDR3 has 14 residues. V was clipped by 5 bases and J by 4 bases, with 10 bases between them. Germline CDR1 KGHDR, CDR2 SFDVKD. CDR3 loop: CATSAIQSTGELFF. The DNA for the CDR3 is TGTGCCACCAGTGCGATACAGAGCACCGGGGAGCTGTTTTTT.

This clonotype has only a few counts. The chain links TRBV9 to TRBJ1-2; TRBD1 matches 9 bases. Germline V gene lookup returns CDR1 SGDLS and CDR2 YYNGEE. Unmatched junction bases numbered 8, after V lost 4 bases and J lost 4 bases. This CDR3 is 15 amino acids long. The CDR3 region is CASSPTGGPVYGYTF. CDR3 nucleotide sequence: TGTGCCAGCAGCCCCACAGGGGGCCCCGTCTATGGCTACACCTTC.

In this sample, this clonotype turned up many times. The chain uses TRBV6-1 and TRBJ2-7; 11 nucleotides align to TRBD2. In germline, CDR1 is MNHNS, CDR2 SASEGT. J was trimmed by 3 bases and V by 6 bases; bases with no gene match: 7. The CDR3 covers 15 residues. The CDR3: CASRLAGDPNYEQYF. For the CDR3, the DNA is TGTGCCAGCAGACTAGCGGGAGACCCCAACTACGAGCAGTACTTC.

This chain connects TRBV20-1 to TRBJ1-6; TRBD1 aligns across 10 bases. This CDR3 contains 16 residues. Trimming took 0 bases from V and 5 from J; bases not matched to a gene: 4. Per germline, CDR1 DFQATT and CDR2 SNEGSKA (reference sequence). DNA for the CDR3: TGCAGTGCTAGAGAAAGGACAGGGGGGGATAATTCACCCCTCCACTTT. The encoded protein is CSARERTGGDNSPLHF.

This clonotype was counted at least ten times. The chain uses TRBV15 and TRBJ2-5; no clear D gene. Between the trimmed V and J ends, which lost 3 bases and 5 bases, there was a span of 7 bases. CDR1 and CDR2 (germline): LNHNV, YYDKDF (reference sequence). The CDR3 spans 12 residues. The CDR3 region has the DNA TGTGCCACCAGCAGCCAGGCGGAGACCCAGTACTTC. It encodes CATSSQAETQYF.

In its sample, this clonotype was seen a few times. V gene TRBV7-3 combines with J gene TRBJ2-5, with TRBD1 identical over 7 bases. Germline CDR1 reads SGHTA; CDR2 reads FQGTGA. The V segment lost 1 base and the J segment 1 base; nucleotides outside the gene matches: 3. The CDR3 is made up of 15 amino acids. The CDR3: CASSLIRTGQETQYF. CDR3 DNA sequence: TGTGCCAGCAGCTTAATCAGGACAGGCCAAGAGACCCAGTACTTC.

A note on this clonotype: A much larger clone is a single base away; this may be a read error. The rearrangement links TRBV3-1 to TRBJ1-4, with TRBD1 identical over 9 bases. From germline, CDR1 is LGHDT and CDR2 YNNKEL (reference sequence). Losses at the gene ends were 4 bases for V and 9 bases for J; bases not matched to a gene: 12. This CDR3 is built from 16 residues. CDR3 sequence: CASSPLGTGLEKKLFF. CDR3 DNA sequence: TGTGCCAGCAGCCCGCTTGGGACAGGGTTAGAGAAAAAACTGTTTTTT.

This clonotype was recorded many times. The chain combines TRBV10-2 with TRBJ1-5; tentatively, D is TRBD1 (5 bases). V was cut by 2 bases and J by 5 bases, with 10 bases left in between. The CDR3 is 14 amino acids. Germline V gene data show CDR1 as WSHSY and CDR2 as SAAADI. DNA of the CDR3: TGCGCCAGCAGTGAGGCGGGGGGAGATCAGCCCCAGCATTTT. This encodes CASSEAGGDQPQHF.

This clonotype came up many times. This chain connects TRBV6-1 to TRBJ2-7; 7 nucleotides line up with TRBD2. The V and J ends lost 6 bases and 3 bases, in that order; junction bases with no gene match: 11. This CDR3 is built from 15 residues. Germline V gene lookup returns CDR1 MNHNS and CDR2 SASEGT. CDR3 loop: CASRMTDGGFYEQYF. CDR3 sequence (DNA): TGTGCCAGCAGAATGACCGACGGGGGGTTCTACGAGCAGTACTTC.

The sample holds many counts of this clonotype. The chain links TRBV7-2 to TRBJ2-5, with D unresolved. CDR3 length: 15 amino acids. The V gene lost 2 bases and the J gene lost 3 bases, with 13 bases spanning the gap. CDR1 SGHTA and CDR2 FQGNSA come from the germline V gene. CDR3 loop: CASSLNEGHEETQYF. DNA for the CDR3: TGTGCCAGCAGCTTAAACGAAGGGCATGAAGAGACCCAGTACTTC.

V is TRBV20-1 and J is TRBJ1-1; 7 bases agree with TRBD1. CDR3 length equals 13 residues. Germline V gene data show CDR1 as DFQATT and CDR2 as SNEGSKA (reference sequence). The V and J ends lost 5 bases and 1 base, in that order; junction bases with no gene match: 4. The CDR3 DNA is TGCAGTGCTGGGGGACAGAGGAACACTGAAGCTTTCTTT. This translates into CSAGGQRNTEAFF.

CDR3 loop: CASSFDISGGSGYTF. In DNA form, the CDR3 reads TGTGCCAGCAGTTTCGATATAAGCGGGGGGTCGGGCTACACCTTC. The chain links TRBV27 to TRBJ1-2; perhaps TRBD1 as D (5 bases). V was cut by 3 bases and J by 8 bases, with 19 bases left in between. Germline V gene lookup returns CDR1 MNHEY and CDR2 SMNVEV (reference sequence). The CDR3 has 15 residues.

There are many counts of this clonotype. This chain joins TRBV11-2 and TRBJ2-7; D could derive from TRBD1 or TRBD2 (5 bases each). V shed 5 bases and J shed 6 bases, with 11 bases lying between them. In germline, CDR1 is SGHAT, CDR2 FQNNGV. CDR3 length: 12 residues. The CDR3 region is CASSGDEPEQYF. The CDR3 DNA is TGTGCCAGCAGCGGGGACGAACCCGAGCAGTACTTC.

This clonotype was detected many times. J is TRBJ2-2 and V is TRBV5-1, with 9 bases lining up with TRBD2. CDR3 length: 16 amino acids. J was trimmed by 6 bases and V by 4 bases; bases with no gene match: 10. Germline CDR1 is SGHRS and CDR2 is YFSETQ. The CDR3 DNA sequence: TGCGCCAGCAGCGATTATAGCGGGAGTACGGCCGGGGAGCTGTTTTTT. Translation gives CASSDYSGSTAGELFF.

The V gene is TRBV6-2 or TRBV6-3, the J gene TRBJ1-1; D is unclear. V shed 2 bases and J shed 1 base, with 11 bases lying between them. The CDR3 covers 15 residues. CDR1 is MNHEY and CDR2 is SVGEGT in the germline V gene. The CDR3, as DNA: TGTGCCAGCAGTTACCGGCAGCCCACGAACACTGAAGCTTTCTTT. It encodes CASSYRQPTNTEAFF.

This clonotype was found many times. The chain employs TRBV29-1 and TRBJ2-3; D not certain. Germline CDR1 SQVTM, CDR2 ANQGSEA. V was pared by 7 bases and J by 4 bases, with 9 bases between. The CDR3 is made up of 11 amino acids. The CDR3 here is CSGTSPDTQYF. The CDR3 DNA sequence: TGCAGCGGCACGAGTCCAGATACGCAGTATTTT.

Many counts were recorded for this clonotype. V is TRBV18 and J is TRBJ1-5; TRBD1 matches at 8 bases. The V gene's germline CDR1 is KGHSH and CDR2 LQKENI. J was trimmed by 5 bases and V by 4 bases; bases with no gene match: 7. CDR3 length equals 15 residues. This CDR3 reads CASSQSGGTDQPQHF. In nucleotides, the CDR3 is TGTGCCAGCTCACAATCAGGGGGCACGGATCAGCCCCAGCATTTT.